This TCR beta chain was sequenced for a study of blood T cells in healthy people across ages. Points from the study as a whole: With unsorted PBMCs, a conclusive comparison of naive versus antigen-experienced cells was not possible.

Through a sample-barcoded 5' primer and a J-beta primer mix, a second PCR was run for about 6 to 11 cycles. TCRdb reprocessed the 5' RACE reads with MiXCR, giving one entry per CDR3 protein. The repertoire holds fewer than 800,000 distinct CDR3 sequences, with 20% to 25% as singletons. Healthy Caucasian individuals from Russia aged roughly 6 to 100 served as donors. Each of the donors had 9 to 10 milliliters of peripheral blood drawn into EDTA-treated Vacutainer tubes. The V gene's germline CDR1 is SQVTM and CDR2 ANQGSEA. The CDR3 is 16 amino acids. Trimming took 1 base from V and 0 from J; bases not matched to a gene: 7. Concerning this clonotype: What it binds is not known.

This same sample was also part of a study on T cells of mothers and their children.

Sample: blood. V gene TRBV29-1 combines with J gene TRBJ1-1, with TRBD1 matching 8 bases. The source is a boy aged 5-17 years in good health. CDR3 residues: CSVEVLTGEVNTEAFF. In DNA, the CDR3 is TGCAGCGTTGAAGTGTTGACAGGGGAAGTGAACACTGAAGCTTTCTTT.